The rows below give T cell receptor beta chains drawn from one sample of a study of response to subunit inactivated influenza vaccine. TCRdb itself ran the RT-PCR reads through MiXCR, one entry per CDR3 protein. The sample has roughly 630,000 distinct CDR3 sequences; less than 15% are singletons. Sequencing used PBMCs from blood, obtained 14 to 15 days before vaccination. The receptors shown here come from a middle-aged man who received an inactivated influenza vaccine. The CDR3 runs from the conserved cysteine through the conserved F or W. The order of the fields is J gene, clone size, D gene, V gene, CDR3 protein, CDR3 DNA. D genes are given only for firm matches. Clone size is not always given. Where it is, it says once, few, many or a class for expanded clones.

>TRBJ2-5|many|-|TRBV11-3
CASSFRVAGSLRPQETQYF
TGTGCCAGCAGCTTTCGAGTGGCGGGAAGTCTCCGGCCCCAAGAGACCCAGTACTTC
>TRBJ2-7|-|TRBD1|TRBV13
CASSSTKRTGINEQYF
TGTGCCAGCAGCTCCACAAAAAGGACAGGGATCAACGAGCAGTACTTC
>TRBJ2-7|few|TRBD2|TRBV7-9
CASSSGLAGSSEQYF
TGTGCCAGCAGCTCAGGACTAGCGGGATCCAGCGAGCAGTACTTC
>TRBJ1-1|-|-|TRBV28
CASRYLRDTEAFF
TGTGCCAGCAGATACCTACGGGACACTGAAGCTTTCTTT
>TRBJ2-3|many|-|TRBV5-6
CASSPSITGYADTQYF
TGTGCCAGCAGCCCGAGTATAACAGGGTACGCAGATACGCAGTATTTT
>TRBJ2-1|-|-|TRBV20-1
CSARVQSGPPGTYNEQFF
TGCAGTGCTAGAGTTCAAAGCGGGCCACCAGGGACCTACAATGAGCAGTTCTTC
>TRBJ1-2|few|-|TRBV6-1
CASSEGQISGYTF
TGTGCCAGCAGTGAAGGACAGATTTCTGGCTACACCTTC
>TRBJ2-3|few|TRBD2|TRBV11-2
CASSLRTSGGNFGTDTQYF
TGTGCCAGCAGCCTCAGGACTAGCGGGGGAAATTTCGGCACAGATACGCAGTATTTT
>TRBJ1-2|-|-|TRBV2
CASTENYGYTF
TGTGCCAGCACCGAGAACTATGGCTACACCTTC
>TRBJ1-5|few|-|TRBV14
CASSQDSDRTYSNQPQHF
TGTGCCAGCAGCCAAGATAGCGACAGAACATATAGCAATCAGCCCCAGCATTTT
>TRBJ1-5|few|-|TRBV6-2/TRBV6-3
CASNDRREQPQHF
TGTGCCAGCAATGACAGACGAGAACAGCCCCAGCATTTT
>TRBJ1-1|few|-|TRBV4-2
CASSPLRGRTEAFF
TGTGCCAGCAGCCCACTGCGGGGGAGGACTGAAGCTTTCTTT
>TRBJ2-7|-|-|TRBV7-8
CASSRTFRSRSYEQYF
TGTGCCAGCAGCCGCACATTCAGAAGTAGGTCTTACGAGCAGTACTTC
>TRBJ2-1|once|TRBD2|TRBV7-2
CASSLAGGYNEKFF
TGTGCCAGCAGCCTAGCGGGGGGGTACAATGAGAAGTTCTTC
>TRBJ2-2|many|TRBD2|TRBV11-2
CASSKITSVTGELFF
TGTGCCAGCAGCAAAATAACTAGCGTGACCGGGGAGCTGTTTTTT
>TRBJ2-3|few|-|TRBV3-1
CASSQDGQRPDTQYF
TGTGCCAGCAGCCAAGATGGACAGAGGCCAGATACGCAGTATTTT
>TRBJ2-3|-|TRBD2|TRBV20-1
CSATGTTSSGTDTQYF
TGCAGTGCTACCGGGACTACCTCCTCTGGCACAGATACGCAGTATTTT
>TRBJ2-1|few|-|TRBV12-3/TRBV12-4
CASSQREGYTGAEQFF
TGTGCCAGCAGTCAAAGAGAGGGGTACACAGGCGCTGAGCAGTTCTTC
>TRBJ2-4|-|TRBD2|TRBV4-2
CASSPLAGGLVSKNIQYF
TGTGCCAGCAGCCCTTTGGCGGGGGGGCTTGTTTCCAAAAACATTCAGTACTTC
>TRBJ1-1|few|-|TRBV27
CASSSMTGINTEAFF
TGTGCCAGCAGTTCAATGACAGGTATCAACACTGAAGCTTTCTTT
>TRBJ2-1|-|-|TRBV29-1
CSGGPPFSYNEQFF
TGCAGCGGGGGACCGCCGTTCTCCTACAATGAGCAGTTCTTC
>TRBJ2-7|few|-|TRBV14
CASSKYAVTYEQYF
TGTGCCAGCAGCAAATACGCAGTAACCTACGAGCAGTACTTC
>TRBJ2-7|few|-|TRBV7-2
CASSFQPGRPSYEQYF
TGTGCCAGCAGCTTTCAACCGGGACGCCCCTCCTACGAGCAGTACTTC
>TRBJ1-2|-|-|TRBV20-1
CSARAGDDYGYTF
TGCAGTGCTAGGGCAGGGGACGACTATGGCTACACCTTC
>TRBJ2-5|few|-|TRBV29-1
CSVRRGTGQETQYF
TGCAGCGTTAGGAGGGGAACTGGGCAAGAGACCCAGTACTTC
>TRBJ2-6|few|TRBD1|TRBV6-2/TRBV6-3
CASSYGTGISGANVLTF
TGTGCCAGCAGTTATGGGACAGGGATCTCTGGGGCCAACGTCCTGACTTTC
>TRBJ2-1|many|TRBD2|TRBV5-6
CASSNKVVREVNEQFF
TGTGCCAGCAGCAACAAAGTGGTTCGGGAGGTTAATGAGCAGTTCTTC
>TRBJ1-1|-|-|TRBV19
CASRFREMNTEAFF
TGTGCCAGTAGGTTCAGGGAGATGAACACTGAAGCTTTCTTT
>TRBJ1-5|-|TRBD1|TRBV20-1
CSARGQGVNQPQHF
TGCAGTGCTAGAGGGCAGGGGGTTAATCAGCCCCAGCATTTT
>TRBJ1-2|-|-|TRBV4-1
CASSHPTGDYGYTF
TGCGCCAGCAGCCACCCAACGGGGGACTATGGCTACACCTTC
>TRBJ2-3|many|-|TRBV29-1
CSVELGVRTDTQYF
TGCAGCGTTGAGCTGGGAGTTCGCACAGATACGCAGTATTTT
>TRBJ2-7|few|-|TRBV6-2/TRBV6-3
CASSRWPMNEQYF
TGTGCCAGCAGTCGCTGGCCGATGAACGAGCAGTACTTC
>TRBJ2-2|-|-|TRBV4-1
CASSQDDRYTGELFF
TGCGCCAGCAGCCAAGATGACAGATACACCGGGGAGCTGTTTTTT
>TRBJ1-2|few|-|TRBV28
CASSLPSPGYYGYTF
TGTGCCAGCAGTTTACCCTCACCCGGCTACTATGGCTACACCTTC
>TRBJ2-2|medium-sized|-|TRBV7-9
CASSKLNTGELFF
TGTGCCAGCAGCAAACTTAACACCGGGGAGCTGTTTTTT
>TRBJ2-1|few|TRBD2|TRBV20-1
CSATRGLADNEQFF
TGCAGTGCTACCAGAGGACTAGCGGACAATGAGCAGTTCTTC
>TRBJ2-7|many|-|TRBV7-2
CASAKGGVRYEQYF
TGTGCCAGCGCCAAAGGTGGGGTCCGCTACGAGCAGTACTTC
>TRBJ2-1|many|TRBD1|TRBV19
CASSIFGQGAYEQFF
TGTGCCAGTAGTATCTTTGGACAGGGGGCCTATGAGCAGTTCTTC
>TRBJ2-7|-|-|TRBV30
CAWSKPYRSLYEQYF
TGTGCCTGGAGTAAGCCCTACAGGAGCCTCTACGAGCAGTACTTC
>TRBJ1-1|many|TRBD1|TRBV12-3/TRBV12-4
CASRRQGWSTEAFF
TGTGCCAGCAGGAGACAGGGTTGGAGCACTGAAGCTTTCTTT
>TRBJ2-2|few|TRBD2|TRBV5-1
CASSFGAGEGLTGELFF
TGCGCCAGCAGCTTTGGAGCGGGAGAGGGACTCACCGGGGAGCTGTTTTTT
>TRBJ2-1|-|-|TRBV3-1
CASSPLPSNEQFF
TGTGCCAGCAGCCCGCTGCCCAGCAATGAGCAGTTCTTC
>TRBJ2-1|few|TRBD1|TRBV24-1
CATSPQGAGNEQFF
TGTGCCACCAGTCCACAGGGGGCCGGGAATGAGCAGTTCTTC
>TRBJ2-3|few|TRBD2|TRBV7-2
CASSPISGGGTDTQYF
TGTGCCAGCAGCCCCATTAGCGGGGGGGGCACAGATACGCAGTATTTT
>TRBJ2-1|few|-|TRBV7-8
CASSLVSLVLGGNEQFF
TGTGCCAGCAGCTTAGTCTCCCTAGTATTGGGTGGCAATGAGCAGTTCTTC
>TRBJ2-3|many|-|TRBV7-6
CASSLEAGPTDTQYF
TGTGCCAGCAGCTTAGAGGCCGGACCCACAGATACGCAGTATTTT
>TRBJ2-5|-|TRBD2|TRBV7-9
CASSLSDSGDQYF
TGTGCCAGCAGCTTAAGCGATAGCGGGGACCAGTACTTC
>TRBJ2-4|-|-|TRBV18
CASSLGTQTNIQYF
TGTGCCAGCTCACTCGGGACCCAGACGAACATTCAGTACTTC
>TRBJ2-1|few|TRBD1|TRBV20-1
CSARDWDSLPNEQFF
TGCAGTGCTAGAGATTGGGACAGTCTCCCCAATGAGCAGTTCTTC
>TRBJ2-7|few|-|TRBV18
CASSPPVGDEQYF
TGTGCCAGCTCACCACCGGTGGGAGACGAGCAGTACTTC
>TRBJ1-1|few|TRBD1|TRBV4-1
CASSQTTGGNTEAFF
TGCGCCAGCAGCCAAACAACAGGGGGCAACACTGAAGCTTTCTTT
>TRBJ2-7|few|TRBD1|TRBV6-2/TRBV6-3
CASRYRGRNDEQYF
TGTGCCAGCAGATACAGGGGGCGGAACGACGAGCAGTACTTC
>TRBJ2-1|-|TRBD2|TRBV19
CASNFLGLALDEQFF
TGTGCCAGTAACTTCCTCGGACTAGCTTTAGATGAGCAGTTCTTC
>TRBJ2-7|-|-|TRBV4-3
CASSQDPGLSSYEQYF
TGCGCCAGCAGCCAAGATCCGGGTCTAAGCTCCTACGAGCAGTACTTC
>TRBJ2-2|-|-|TRBV9
CASSALYNTGELFF
TGTGCCAGCAGCGCCCTTTACAACACCGGGGAGCTGTTTTTT